Following are 9 T cell receptor beta chains from one sample sequenced in a study of T-cell reconstitution after alpha-beta-depleted transplantation in children. During its preparation, the TCRbeta library received unique molecular identifiers. TCRdb redid the calling of the PCR reads with MiXCR, one entry per CDR3 protein. The data hold 580,000 or so distinct CDR3 sequences, with approximately 22% observed a single time. Sequencing was performed on PBMCs, mostly from graft donor cells, taken 360 days after TCRalphabeta/CD19-depleted stem cell transplant. The source is a boy in the first two years of life who had a stem cell transplant for acute myeloid leukemia, so the T cells may come from the graft donor.

The chain couples TRBV7-2 to TRBJ2-3; 11 bases align to TRBD2. The CDR3 has 16 residues. V dropped 4 bases and J dropped 4; count of bases not matched to a gene: 7. Germline lookup yields CDR1 SGHTA and CDR2 FQGNSA. CDR3 protein: CASSSPGLAVSDTQYF. CDR3 coding DNA: TGTGCCAGCAGCTCCCCGGGACTAGCGGTTTCAGATACGCAGTATTTT.

The sample holds many counts of this clonotype. The rearrangement links TRBV24-1 to TRBJ2-1; 9 bases line up with TRBD1. V was clipped by 4 bases and J by 6 bases; unmatched bases: 9. The CDR3 spans 16 residues. Germline values: CDR1 KGHDR, CDR2 SFDVKD. Here the CDR3 reads CATSDPGTGTVNEQFF. CDR3 bases: TGTGCCACCAGTGACCCCGGGACAGGGACGGTCAATGAGCAGTTCTTC.

The chain joins TRBV28 to TRBJ1-2, with unresolved D. V was trimmed by 7 bases and J by 5 bases, leaving 11 bases between them. The CDR3 is 12 amino acids. Germline assignment: CDR1 MDHEN and CDR2 SYDVKM. The CDR3 DNA reads TGTGCCAGCACGGGCAGACCTTATGGCTACACCTTC. Encoded protein: CASTGRPYGYTF.

In this sample, this clonotype turned up many times. The CDR3 region is CATSESGVSGVQETQYF. DNA of the CDR3: TGTGCCACCAGTGAATCGGGAGTTAGCGGAGTACAAGAGACCCAGTACTTC. The V gene is TRBV24-1, the J gene TRBJ2-5, with D maybe TRBD2 (6 bases). Trimming stripped 4 bases from V and 2 bases from J, with 19 bases between. Germline V gene sequence: CDR1 KGHDR, CDR2 SFDVKD. The CDR3 extends over 17 amino acids.

V and J are TRBV20-1 and TRBJ1-6, with D maybe TRBD1 (5 bases). CDR1 is DFQATT, CDR2 SNEGSKA, per germline (reference sequence). CDR3 length: 14 amino acids. Trimming pared 1 base from V and 5 bases from J, leaving 9 bases between. The CDR3 DNA is TGCAGTGCTAGAGTTCGCAGGGATAATTCACCCCTCCACTTT. Translating gives CSARVRRDNSPLHF.

The table lists this clonotype with many counts. The genes are TRBV19 and TRBJ1-1; D gene ambiguous. V was shortened by 8 bases and J by 10 bases, with 14 bases between the two germline ends. The CDR3 sequence is 11 residues long. Germline V gene sequence: CDR1 LNHDA, CDR2 SQIVND (reference sequence). The CDR3 is CASLTARGAFF. The CDR3 DNA sequence: TGTGCCAGTTTGACGGCGCGCGGAGCTTTCTTT.

This clonotype was observed a few times. This chain connects TRBV7-9 to TRBJ2-2, with 10 nucleotides matching TRBD2. The J segment lost 0 bases and the V segment lost 6 bases, leaving 4 bases of the junction unmatched. This CDR3 has 16 amino acids. The germline V gene encodes CDR1 SEHNR and CDR2 FQNEAQ (reference sequence). The CDR3 DNA is TGTGCCAGCAGACCTACTAGCGGGGCGAACACCGGGGAGCTGTTTTTT. Translating gives CASRPTSGANTGELFF.

This clonotype was counted many times. V usage is TRBV5-4 and J usage is TRBJ2-3; the D call may be TRBD1 or TRBD2 (5 bases each). The germline CDR1 and CDR2 sequences are SGHNT and YYREEE (reference sequence). The V end lost 1 base, the J end lost 1 base, and 22 bases lay between the germline ends. This CDR3 has 19 residues. Here the CDR3 reads CASSLFIRVGGFGTDTQYF. Here the CDR3 DNA reads TGTGCCAGCAGCTTGTTTATCCGGGTTGGGGGTTTCGGCACAGATACGCAGTATTTT.

This clonotype was recorded at least ten times. V usage is TRBV4-2 and J usage is TRBJ2-7; 7 bases agree with TRBD1. CDR3 length: 14 amino acids. Germline V lookup: CDR1 LGHNA, CDR2 YNFKEQ. V lost 1 base and J lost 2; bases outside the gene matches: 2. The CDR3 is CASSQGGGTYEQYF. The DNA for the CDR3 is TGTGCCAGCAGCCAAGGAGGGGGCACCTACGAGCAGTACTTC.